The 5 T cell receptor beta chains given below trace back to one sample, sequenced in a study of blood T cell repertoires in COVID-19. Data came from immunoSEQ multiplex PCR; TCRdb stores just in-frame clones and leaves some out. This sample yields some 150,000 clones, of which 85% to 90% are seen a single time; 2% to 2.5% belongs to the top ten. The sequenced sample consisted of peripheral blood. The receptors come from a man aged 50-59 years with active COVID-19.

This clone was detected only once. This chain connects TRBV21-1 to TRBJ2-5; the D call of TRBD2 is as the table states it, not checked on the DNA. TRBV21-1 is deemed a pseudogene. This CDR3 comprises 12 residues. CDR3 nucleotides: TGTGCCAGCAGCAAAGCCGGGAGCCCCGAGGACTTC. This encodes CASSKAGSPEDF.

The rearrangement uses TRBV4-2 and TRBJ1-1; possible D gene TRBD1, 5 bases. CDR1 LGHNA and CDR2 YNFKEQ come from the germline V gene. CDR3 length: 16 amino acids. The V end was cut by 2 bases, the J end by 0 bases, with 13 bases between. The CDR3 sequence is CASSQRAGPMNTEAFF. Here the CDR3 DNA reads TGTGCCAGCAGCCAAAGGGCGGGGCCCATGAACACTGAAGCTTTCTTT.

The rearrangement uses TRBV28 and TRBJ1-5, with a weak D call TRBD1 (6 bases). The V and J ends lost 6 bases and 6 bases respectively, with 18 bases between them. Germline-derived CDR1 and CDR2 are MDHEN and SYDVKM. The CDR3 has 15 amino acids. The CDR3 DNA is TGTGCCAGCAGCCTGAAATTACAGGGTGGTCAGCCCCAGCATTTT. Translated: CASSLKLQGGQPQHF.

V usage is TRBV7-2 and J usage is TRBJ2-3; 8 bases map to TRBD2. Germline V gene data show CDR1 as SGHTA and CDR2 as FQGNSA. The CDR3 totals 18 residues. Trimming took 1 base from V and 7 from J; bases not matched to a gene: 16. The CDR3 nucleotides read TGTGCCAGCAGCTTAGTCCGGGCCGGGGGGGCGCTCAGGAATACGCAGTATTTT. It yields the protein CASSLVRAGGALRNTQYF.

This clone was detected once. The CDR3 bases are TGTGCCAGCGAAGGAGCAGGGGAGCTGTTTTTT. It translates to CASEGAGELFF. The chain uses TRBV2 and TRBJ2-2; D not certain. The CDR3 runs to 11 residues. Deletions cut 8 bases from V and 8 bases from J, with 9 bases between. Germline V gene lookup returns CDR1 SNHLY and CDR2 FYNNEI.